This T cell receptor beta chain was obtained from a study of blood T cell repertoires in COVID-19. The repertoire was sequenced with immunoSEQ multiplex PCR; TCRdb's copy has only in-frame clones and lacks some. The sample lists 150,000 to 200,000 clones, approximately 92% occurring once. This TCR was recovered from a woman aged 45-65 years with acute or convalescent COVID-19. Specimen: peripheral blood.

In nucleotides, the CDR3 is TGCAGCGTTGAGGGACTAGCGGGGAACAATGAGCAGTTCTTC. As protein: CSVEGLAGNNEQFF. This chain uses TRBV29-1 with TRBJ2-1; TRBD2 matches at 13 bases. The germline V gene encodes CDR1 SQVTM and CDR2 ANQGSEA. The CDR3 runs 14 residues. V was pared by 3 bases and J by 5 bases, with 1 base of the junction left unmatched.